Reported below is one T cell receptor (beta chain). This specimen belongs to a study of blood T cell repertoires in COVID-19. Study overall: The United States, Italy and Spain were the sources of the acute and convalescent COVID-19 samples. Sample material is recorded as cDNA or gDNA derived from T cells, B-cell-depleted T cells, or PBMCs.

Authors' data handling: For nucleated cells, counts were estimated from reference gene primer amplification. Sequencing was performed with immunoSEQ multiplex PCR; in TCRdb, only in-frame clones are kept and a portion is missing. Clonal size and the V and J genes are those of that table, whereas D and trimming came from the DNA. The sample carries 280,000 or so clones, 85% recorded once. V dropped 9 bases and J dropped 8 bases, with 19 bases sitting between them. CDR3 length equals 13 residues. Germline lookup yields CDR1 MDHEN and CDR2 SYDVKM. This receptor was taken from a human donor in a cohort sampled during active COVID-19. The chain uses TRBV28 and TRBJ1-1, with D possibly TRBD1 on 6 matching bases. The sequencing sample was made of peripheral blood. CDR3 nucleotides: TGTGCCAGTTTTGGGGGCAGAGATGCGGAAGCTTTCTTT. Protein sequence: CASFGGRDAEAFF.